This T cell receptor (beta chain) was sequenced for a study of blood T cells in healthy people across ages. The CDR3 is made up of 12 amino acids. Per the germline V gene, CDR1 is MNHNY and CDR2 is SVGAGI (reference sequence). V lost 6 bases and J 8 bases, leaving 13 bases between the germline ends. A J-beta primer mix and a sample-barcoded 5' primer were used in a second PCR of about 6 to 12 cycles. A single record per CDR3 protein comes from TCRdb applying MiXCR to the 5' RACE reads. The data hold fewer than 2,000,000 distinct CDR3 sequences, with roughly 43% observed a single time. This rearrangement joins TRBV6-6 to TRBJ1-1, with unresolved D. The sequenced sample consisted of blood. The clonotype was recovered from a human donor in good health. CDR3 in amino acids: CASSQELAEAFF. DNA of the CDR3: TGTGCCAGCAGCCAGGAACTCGCGGAAGCTTTCTTT.